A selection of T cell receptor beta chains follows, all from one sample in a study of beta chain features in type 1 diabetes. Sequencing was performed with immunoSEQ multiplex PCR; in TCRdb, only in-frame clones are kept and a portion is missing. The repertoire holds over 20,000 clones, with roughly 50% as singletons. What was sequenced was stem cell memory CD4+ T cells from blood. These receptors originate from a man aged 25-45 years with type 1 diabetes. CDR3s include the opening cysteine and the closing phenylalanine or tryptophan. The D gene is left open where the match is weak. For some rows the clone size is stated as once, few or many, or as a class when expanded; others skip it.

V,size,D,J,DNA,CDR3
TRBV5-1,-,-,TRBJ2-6,TGCGCCAGCAGCTTGGTTCCAGGCTCTGGGGCCAACGTCCTGACTTTC,CASSLVPGSGANVLTF
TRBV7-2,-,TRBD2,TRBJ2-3,TGTGCCAGCAGCTTGGTAGCGGGAGGGGGAGCAGATACGCAGTATTTT,CASSLVAGGGADTQYF
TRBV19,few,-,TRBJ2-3,TGTGCCAGTAGCGGGACGAGGGGGACGGGCACAGATACGCAGTATTTT,CASSGTRGTGTDTQYF
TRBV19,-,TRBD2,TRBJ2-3,TGTGCCAGTAGCGCCTTAGGACTAGCGGGGGGTAGGGATACGCAGTATTTT,CASSALGLAGGRDTQYF
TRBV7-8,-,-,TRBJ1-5,TGTGCCAGCAGCTTAGAGAGGCAGCGAGGTCAGCCCCAGCATTTT,CASSLERQRGQPQHF
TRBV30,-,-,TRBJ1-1,TGTGCCTGGAGTGTTGGCGGACACGCTGAAGCTTTCTTT,CAWSVGGHAEAFF
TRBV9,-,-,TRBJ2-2,TGTGCCAGCAGCACAACGGGACTCCTCACCGGGGAGCTGTTTTTT,CASSTTGLLTGELFF
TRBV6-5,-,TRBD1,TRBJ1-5,TGTGCCAGCAGCCGGGACAGTAGCAATCAGCCCCAGCATTTT,CASSRDSSNQPQHF
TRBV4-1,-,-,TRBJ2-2,TGCGCCAGCAGCCCCCAGGTAGCGATAAACACCGGGGAGCTGTTTTTT,CASSPQVAINTGELFF
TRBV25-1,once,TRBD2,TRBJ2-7,TGTGCCAGCAGTGAATGGGGAGGGGACTCCTACGAGCAGTACTTC,CASSEWGGDSYEQYF
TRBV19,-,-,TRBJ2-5,TGTGCCAGTACCACGAGCGGGTTAGAGACCCAGTACTTC,CASTTSGLETQYF
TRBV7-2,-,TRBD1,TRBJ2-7,TGTGCCAGCACCCCTTACAGGGGCTCTTCGTACGAGCAGTACTTC,CASTPYRGSSYEQYF
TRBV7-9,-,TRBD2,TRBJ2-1,TGTGCCAGCAGGAGACTAGCGGGGGGTGATGAGCAGTTCTTC,CASRRLAGGDEQFF
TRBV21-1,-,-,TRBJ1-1,TGTGCCAGCAGCAAGGGACACCGAGATACCAACACTGAAGCTTTCTTT,CASSKGHRDTNTEAFF
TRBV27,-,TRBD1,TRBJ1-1,TGTGCCAGCAGTTTTGGGGGAACAGGGGCGGACACTGAAGCTTTCTTT,CASSFGGTGADTEAFF
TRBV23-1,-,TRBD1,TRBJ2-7,TGCGCCAGCAGTCATAAGTTTTGGGACAGGGGAGTGATGAACCCCTACGAGCAGTACTTC,CASSHKFWDRGVMNPYEQYF